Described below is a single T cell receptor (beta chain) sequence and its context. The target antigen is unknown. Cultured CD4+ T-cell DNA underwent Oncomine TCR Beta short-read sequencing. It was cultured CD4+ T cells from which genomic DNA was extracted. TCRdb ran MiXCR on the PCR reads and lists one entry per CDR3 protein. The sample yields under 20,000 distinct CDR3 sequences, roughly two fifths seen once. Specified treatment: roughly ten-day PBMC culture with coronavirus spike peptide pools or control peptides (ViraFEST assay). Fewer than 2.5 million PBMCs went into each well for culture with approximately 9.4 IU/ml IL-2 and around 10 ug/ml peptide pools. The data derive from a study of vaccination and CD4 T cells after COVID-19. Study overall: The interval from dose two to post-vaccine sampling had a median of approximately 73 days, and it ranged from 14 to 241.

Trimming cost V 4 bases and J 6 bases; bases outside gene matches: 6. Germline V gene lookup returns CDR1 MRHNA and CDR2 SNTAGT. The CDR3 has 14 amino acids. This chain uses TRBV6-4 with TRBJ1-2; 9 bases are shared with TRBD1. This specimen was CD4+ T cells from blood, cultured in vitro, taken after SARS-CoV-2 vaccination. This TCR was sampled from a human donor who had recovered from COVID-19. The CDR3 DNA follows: TGTGCCAGCAGTGTGGACAGGGGATCCCATGGCTACACCTTC. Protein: CASSVDRGSHGYTF.